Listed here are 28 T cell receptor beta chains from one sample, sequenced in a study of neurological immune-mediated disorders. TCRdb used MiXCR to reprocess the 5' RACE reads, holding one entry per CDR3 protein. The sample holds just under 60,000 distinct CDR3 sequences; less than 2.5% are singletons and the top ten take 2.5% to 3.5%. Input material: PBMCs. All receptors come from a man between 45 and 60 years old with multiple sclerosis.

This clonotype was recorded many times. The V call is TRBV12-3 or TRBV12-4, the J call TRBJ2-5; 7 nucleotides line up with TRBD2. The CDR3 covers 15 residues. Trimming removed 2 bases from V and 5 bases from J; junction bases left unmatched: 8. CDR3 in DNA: TGTGCCAGCAGTTTACGCGGACTAGGTTCGGAGACCCAGTACTTC. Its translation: CASSLRGLGSETQYF.

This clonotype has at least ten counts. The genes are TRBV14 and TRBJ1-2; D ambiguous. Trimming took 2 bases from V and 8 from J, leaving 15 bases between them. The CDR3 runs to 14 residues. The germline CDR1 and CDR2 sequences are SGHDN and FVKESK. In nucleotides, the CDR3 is TGTGCCAGCAGCCAACCCCCCCATTTAAACGGCTACACCTTC. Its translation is CASSQPPHLNGYTF.

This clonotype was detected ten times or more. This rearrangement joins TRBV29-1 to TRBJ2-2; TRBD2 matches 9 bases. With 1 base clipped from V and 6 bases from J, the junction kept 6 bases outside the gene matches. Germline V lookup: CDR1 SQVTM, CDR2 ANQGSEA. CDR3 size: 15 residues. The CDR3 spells CSVEAAGGPAGELFF. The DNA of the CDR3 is TGCAGCGTTGAAGCCGCGGGGGGGCCAGCCGGGGAGCTGTTTTTT.

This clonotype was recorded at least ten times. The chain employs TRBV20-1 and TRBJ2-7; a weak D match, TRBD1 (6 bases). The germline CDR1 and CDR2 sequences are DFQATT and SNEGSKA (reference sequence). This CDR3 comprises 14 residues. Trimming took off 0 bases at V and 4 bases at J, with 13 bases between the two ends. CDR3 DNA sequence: TGCAGTGCTAGAGATGTGGGACACCAATACGAGCAGTACTTC. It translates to CSARDVGHQYEQYF.

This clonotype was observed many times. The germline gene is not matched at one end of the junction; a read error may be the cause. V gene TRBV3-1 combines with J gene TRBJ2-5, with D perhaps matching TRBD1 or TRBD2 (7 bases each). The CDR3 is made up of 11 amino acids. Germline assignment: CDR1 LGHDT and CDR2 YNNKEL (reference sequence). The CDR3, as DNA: TGTGCCAGCAGCCAACAGGGGGGGCCGGACTTC. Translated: CASSQQGGPDF.

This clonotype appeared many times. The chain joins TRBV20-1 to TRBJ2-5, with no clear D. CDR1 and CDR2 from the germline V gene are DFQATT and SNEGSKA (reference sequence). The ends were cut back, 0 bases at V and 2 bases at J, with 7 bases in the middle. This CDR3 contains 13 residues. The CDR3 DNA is TGCAGTGCTAGAGATCCCGAGCAAGAGACCCAGTACTTC. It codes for CSARDPEQETQYF.

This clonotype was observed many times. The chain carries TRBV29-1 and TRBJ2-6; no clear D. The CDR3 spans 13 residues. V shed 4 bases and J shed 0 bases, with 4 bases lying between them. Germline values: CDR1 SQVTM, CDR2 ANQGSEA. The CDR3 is CSVGISGANVLTF. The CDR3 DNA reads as TGCAGCGTTGGGATCTCTGGGGCCAACGTCCTGACTTTC.

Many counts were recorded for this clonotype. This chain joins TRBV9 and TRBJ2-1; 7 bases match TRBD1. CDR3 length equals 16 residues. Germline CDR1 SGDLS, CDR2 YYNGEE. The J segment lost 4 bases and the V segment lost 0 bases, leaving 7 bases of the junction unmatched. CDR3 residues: CASSVDPGTVYNEQFF. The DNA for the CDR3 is TGTGCCAGCAGCGTAGACCCCGGGACAGTTTACAATGAGCAGTTCTTC.

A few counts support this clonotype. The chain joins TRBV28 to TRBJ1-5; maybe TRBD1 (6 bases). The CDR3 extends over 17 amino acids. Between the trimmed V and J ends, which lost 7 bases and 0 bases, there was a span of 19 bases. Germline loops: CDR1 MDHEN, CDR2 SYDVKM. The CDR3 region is CASTVGGAGYSNQPQHF. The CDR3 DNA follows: TGTGCCAGCACCGTAGGGGGAGCGGGATATAGCAATCAGCCCCAGCATTTT.

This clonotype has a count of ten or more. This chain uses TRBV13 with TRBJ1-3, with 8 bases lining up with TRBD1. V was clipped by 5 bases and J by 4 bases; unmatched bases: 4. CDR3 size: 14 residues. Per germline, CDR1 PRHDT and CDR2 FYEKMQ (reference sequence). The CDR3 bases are TGTGCCAGCAGCCTCAGGGGGCTAGGAAACACCATATATTTT. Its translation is CASSLRGLGNTIYF.

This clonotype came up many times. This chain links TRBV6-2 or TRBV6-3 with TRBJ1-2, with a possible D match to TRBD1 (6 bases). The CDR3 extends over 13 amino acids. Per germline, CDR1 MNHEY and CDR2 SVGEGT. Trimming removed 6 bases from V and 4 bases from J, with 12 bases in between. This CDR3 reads CASSLQGVYGYTF. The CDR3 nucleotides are TGTGCCAGCAGCCTACAGGGCGTCTATGGCTACACCTTC.

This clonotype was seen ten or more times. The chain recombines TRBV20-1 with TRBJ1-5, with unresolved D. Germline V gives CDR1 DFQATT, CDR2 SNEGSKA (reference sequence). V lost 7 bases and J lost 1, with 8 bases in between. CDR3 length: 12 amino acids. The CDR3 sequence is CSVTDSNQPQHF. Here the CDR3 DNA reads TGCAGTGTCACAGACAGCAATCAGCCCCAGCATTTT.

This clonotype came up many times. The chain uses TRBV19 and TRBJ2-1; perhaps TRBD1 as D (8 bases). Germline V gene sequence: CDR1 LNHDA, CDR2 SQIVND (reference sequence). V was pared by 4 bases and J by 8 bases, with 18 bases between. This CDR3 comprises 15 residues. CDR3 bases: TGTGCCAGTAGTACCCCACGGACAGGGAGGGATGAGCAGTTCTTC. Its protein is CASSTPRTGRDEQFF.

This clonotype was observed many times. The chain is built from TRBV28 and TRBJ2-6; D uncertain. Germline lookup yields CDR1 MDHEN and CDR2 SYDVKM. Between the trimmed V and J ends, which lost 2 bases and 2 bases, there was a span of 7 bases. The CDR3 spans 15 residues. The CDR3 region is CASSLQGTGANVLTF. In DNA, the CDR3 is TGTGCCAGCAGTTTACAAGGGACTGGGGCCAACGTCCTGACTTTC.

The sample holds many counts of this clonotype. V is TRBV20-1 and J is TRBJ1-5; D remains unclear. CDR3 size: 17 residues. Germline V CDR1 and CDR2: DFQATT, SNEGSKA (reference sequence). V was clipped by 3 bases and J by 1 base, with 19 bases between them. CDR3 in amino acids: CSASRVLSVGSNQPQHF. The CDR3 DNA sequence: TGCAGTGCTAGTAGGGTGTTATCCGTAGGCAGCAATCAGCCCCAGCATTTT.

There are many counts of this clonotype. The CDR3 is CASKRDRMNTEAFF. The CDR3 bases are TGTGCCAGCAAAAGGGACAGAATGAACACTGAAGCTTTCTTT. The chain recombines TRBV6-5 with TRBJ1-1; 7 positions match TRBD1. The CDR3 runs to 14 residues. V dropped 7 bases and J dropped 0; count of bases not matched to a gene: 5. CDR1 and CDR2 from the germline V gene are MNHEY and SVGAGI.

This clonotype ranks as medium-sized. The CDR3 region has the DNA TGCGCCAGCAGCCAAGAAACAGGGGGCTGGTACGAGCAGTACTTC. Amino acids: CASSQETGGWYEQYF. The chain recombines TRBV4-1 with TRBJ2-7, with 9 bases matching TRBD1. V lost 0 bases, J lost 4 bases, and 4 bases stayed unmatched. Germline CDR1 reads MGHRA; CDR2 reads YSYEKL. The CDR3 length is 15 residues.

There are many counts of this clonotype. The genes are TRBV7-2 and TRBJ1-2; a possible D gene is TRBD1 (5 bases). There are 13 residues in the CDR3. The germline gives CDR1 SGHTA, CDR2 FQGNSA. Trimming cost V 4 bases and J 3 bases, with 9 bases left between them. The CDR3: CASSSGQYYGYTF. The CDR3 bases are TGTGCCAGCAGCTCCGGACAATACTATGGCTACACCTTC.

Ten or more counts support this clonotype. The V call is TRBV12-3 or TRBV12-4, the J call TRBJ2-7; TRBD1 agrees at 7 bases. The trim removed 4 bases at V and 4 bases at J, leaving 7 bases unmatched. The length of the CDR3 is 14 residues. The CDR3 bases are TGTGCCAGCAGTTCGACCGGACAGGCTTACGAGCAGTACTTC. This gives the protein CASSSTGQAYEQYF.

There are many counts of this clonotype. Here the CDR3 reads CASSKPALEQNIQYF. Here the CDR3 DNA reads TGTGCCAGCAGCAAGCCGGCACTAGAACAAAACATTCAGTACTTC. This chain connects TRBV28 to TRBJ2-4, with D perhaps TRBD2 (5 bases). V was trimmed by 6 bases and J by 5 bases, leaving 17 bases between them. The germline CDR1 and CDR2 sequences are MDHEN and SYDVKM. There are 15 residues in the CDR3.

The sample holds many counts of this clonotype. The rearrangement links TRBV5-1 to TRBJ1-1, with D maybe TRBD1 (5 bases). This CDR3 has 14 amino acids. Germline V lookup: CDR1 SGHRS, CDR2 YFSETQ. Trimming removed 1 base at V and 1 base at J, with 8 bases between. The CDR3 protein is CASSLRTQNTEAFF. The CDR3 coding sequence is TGCGCCAGCAGCTTGAGGACACAGAACACTGAAGCTTTCTTT.

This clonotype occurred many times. The CDR3 region has the DNA TGTGCCAGCAGCGAAGAGGGAACCCTCACAGATACGCAGTATTTT. Amino acid sequence: CASSEEGTLTDTQYF. The chain uses TRBV9 and TRBJ2-3; D possibly corresponds to TRBD2 (5 bases). Germline V gene lookup returns CDR1 SGDLS and CDR2 YYNGEE. Trimming stripped 3 bases from V and 2 bases from J, with 13 bases between. The CDR3 is 15 amino acids. Together with reference TRBV9 and TRBJ2-3, the CDR3 gives the full variable domain: DSGVTQTPKHLITATGQRVTLRCSPRSGDLSVYWYQQSLDQGLQFLIQYYNGEERAKGNILERFSAQQFPDLHSELNLSSLELGDSALYFCASSEEGTLTDTQYFGPGTRLTVL.

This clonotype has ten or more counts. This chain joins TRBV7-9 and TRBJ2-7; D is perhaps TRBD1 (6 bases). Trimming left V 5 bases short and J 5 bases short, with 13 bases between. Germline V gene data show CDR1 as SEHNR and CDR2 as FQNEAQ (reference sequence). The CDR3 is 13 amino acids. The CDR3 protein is CASSEGGFDEQYF. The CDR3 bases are TGTGCCAGCAGCGAAGGGGGTTTTGACGAGCAGTACTTC.

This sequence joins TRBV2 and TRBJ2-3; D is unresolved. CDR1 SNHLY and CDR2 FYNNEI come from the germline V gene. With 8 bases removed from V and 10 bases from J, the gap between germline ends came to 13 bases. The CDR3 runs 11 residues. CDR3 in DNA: TGTGCCAGCGCCACGACGGAACCGCAGTATTTT. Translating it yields CASATTEPQYF.

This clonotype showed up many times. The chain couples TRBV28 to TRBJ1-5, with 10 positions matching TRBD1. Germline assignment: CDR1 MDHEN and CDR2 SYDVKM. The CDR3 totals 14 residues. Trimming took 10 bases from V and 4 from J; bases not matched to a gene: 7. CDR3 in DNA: TGTGCCATCGACAGGGGGCAGGGGAATCAGCCCCAGCATTTT. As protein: CAIDRGQGNQPQHF. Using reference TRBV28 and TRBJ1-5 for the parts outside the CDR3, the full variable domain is DVKVTQSSRYLVKRTGEKVFLECVQDMDHENMFWYRQDPGLGLRLIYFSYDVKMKEKGDIPEGYSVSREKKERFSLILESASTNQTSMYLCAIDRGQGNQPQHFGDGTRLSIL.

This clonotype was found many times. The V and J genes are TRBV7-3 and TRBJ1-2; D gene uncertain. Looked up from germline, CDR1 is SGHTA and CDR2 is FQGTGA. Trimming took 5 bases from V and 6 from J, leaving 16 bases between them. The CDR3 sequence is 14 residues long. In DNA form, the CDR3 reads TGTGCCAGCAGCCCCTTACGGACGGCGGATGGCTACACCTTC. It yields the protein CASSPLRTADGYTF.

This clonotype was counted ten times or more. CDR3 in DNA: TGCGCCAGCAGCTCGGGGGACAGCACAGATACGCAGTATTTT. Translation gives CASSSGDSTDTQYF. This rearrangement joins TRBV5-1 to TRBJ2-3, with a weak D call TRBD2 (6 bases). V shed 3 bases and J shed 0 bases, with 8 bases lying between them. The V gene's germline CDR1 is SGHRS and CDR2 YFSETQ. This CDR3 contains 14 residues.

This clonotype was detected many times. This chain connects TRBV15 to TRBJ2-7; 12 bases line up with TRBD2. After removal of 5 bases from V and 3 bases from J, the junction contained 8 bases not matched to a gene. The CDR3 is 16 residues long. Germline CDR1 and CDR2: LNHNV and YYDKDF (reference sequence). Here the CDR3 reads CATSERTSGVGYEQYF. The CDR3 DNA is TGTGCCACCAGCGAAAGGACTAGCGGGGTTGGCTACGAGCAGTACTTC. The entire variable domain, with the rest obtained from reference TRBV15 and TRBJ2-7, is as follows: DAMVIQNPRYQVTQFGKPVTLSCSQTLNHNVMYWYQQKSSQAPKLLFHYYDKDFNNEADTPDNFQSRRPNTSFCFLDIRSPGLGDTAMYLCATSERTSGVGYEQYFGPGTRLTVT.